Below, 7 T cell receptor beta chains from the same sample are listed, as sequenced in a study of shared clonotypes between healthy human individuals. Profiling relied on immunoSEQ multiplex PCR, and the TCRdb table lists in-frame clones only, not all of them. The table lists 2 million to 3 million clones, more than 90% of them singletons. Sequenced sample: naive CD4+ T cells sorted from blood. The subset was: CD45RA+ positively selected. All receptors derive from a man younger than 35 in good health.

V and J are TRBV6-1 and TRBJ2-1; 7 bases are a match to TRBD1. Germline CDR1 reads MNHNS; CDR2 reads SASEGT. The CDR3 sequence is 13 residues long. Unmatched junction bases numbered 6, after V lost 7 bases and J lost 6 bases. The CDR3 sequence: CASNPGGVNEQFF. The CDR3 DNA follows: TGTGCCAGCAATCCAGGGGGAGTCAATGAGCAGTTCTTC.

The CDR3 DNA is TGTGCCAGCTCACTGGTAGTGCCTACCGGGGAGCTGTTTTTT. Its translation is CASSLVVPTGELFF. The V call is TRBV18, the J call TRBJ2-2; D is undetermined. Looked up from germline, CDR1 is KGHSH and CDR2 is LQKENI. V was shortened by 4 bases and J by 5 bases, with 11 bases between the two germline ends. The CDR3 contains 14 residues.

This chain links TRBV4-1 with TRBJ2-7; the match to TRBD1 covers 7 bases. The V gene end was trimmed by 0 bases and the J gene end by 5 bases; junction bases not matched to a gene: 7. CDR3 length equals 15 residues. Germline-derived CDR1 and CDR2 are MGHRA and YSYEKL. In nucleotides, the CDR3 is TGCGCCAGCAGCCAAGATATGAGGCAGGGGGACGAGCAGTACTTC. Its protein product is CASSQDMRQGDEQYF.

This clone was recorded a few times. Written as DNA, the CDR3 is TGCAGCGCCCGCCCGGGCCAGGGACAGCAAGAGACCCAGTACTTC. Its translation is CSARPGQGQQETQYF. V and J are TRBV29-1 and TRBJ2-5; the match to TRBD1 covers 7 bases. J was trimmed by 2 bases and V by 7 bases; bases with no gene match: 13. Germline CDR1 reads SQVTM; CDR2 reads ANQGSEA. The CDR3 consists of 15 residues. Full variable domain (rest looked up from reference TRBV29-1 and TRBJ2-5): SAVISQKPSRDICQRGTSLTIQCQVDSQVTMMFWYRQQPGQSLTLIATANQGSEATYESGFVIDKFPISRPNLTFSTLTVSNMSPEDSSIYLCSARPGQGQQETQYFGPGTRLLVL.

V and J are TRBV7-3 and TRBJ2-3; D might be TRBD1 or TRBD2, each matching 5 bases. The CDR3 runs 16 residues. Germline CDR1 reads SGHTA; CDR2 reads FQGTGA. The V gene lost 4 bases and the J gene lost 0 bases, with 14 bases spanning the gap. The chain's CDR3 is CASSSTTRDSTDTQYF. As DNA, the CDR3 is TGTGCCAGCAGCTCCACCACTCGGGACAGCACAGATACGCAGTATTTT.

The chain couples TRBV2 to TRBJ2-3; D remains unclear. The V gene's germline CDR1 is SNHLY and CDR2 FYNNEI. The CDR3 is 11 amino acids. V was cut by 10 bases and J by 2 bases, with 7 bases left in between. CDR3 protein: CANSLTDTQYF. The CDR3 DNA is TGTGCCAACTCGCTCACAGATACGCAGTATTTT.

The rearrangement joins TRBV6-5 to TRBJ2-7, with TRBD2 as a possible D gene (6 bases). V lost 6 bases and J lost 2, with 11 bases in between. CDR3 length: 13 amino acids. Germline V CDR1 and CDR2: MNHEY, SVGAGI. The DNA for the CDR3 is TGTGCCAGCAGCGGGGGTTTCACCTACGAGCAGTACTTC. As protein: CASSGGFTYEQYF.